This TCR beta chain comes out of a study of T cells in Graves' hyperthyroidism and ophthalmopathy. Points from the study as a whole: Appearing also in blood were most of the thyroid clonotypes expanded above 0.001.

Amplified regions were TCR beta CDR3 sequences from RNA transcripts. The primer set for the first-round RT-PCR of the TCR CDR3 was HTBI. Via MiXCR, TCRdb re-called the multiplex PCR reads, giving one row per CDR3 protein. This table has around 430,000 distinct CDR3 sequences, under 15% appearing once. CDR1 is SGHRS and CDR2 is YFSETQ in the germline V gene. This CDR3 region has 17 residues. V was pared by 3 bases and J by 0 bases, with 17 bases between. Aged 18 to 65, the patients had hyperthyroidism that was newly diagnosed and had lasted under 2 months. The table lists this clonotype with a few counts. Its matching antigen is unknown.

The TCR originated in a woman in her 30s with Graves' hyperthyroidism. This sequence joins TRBV5-1 and TRBJ2-3, with D perhaps matching TRBD2 (5 bases). The specimen was blood. The CDR3: CASSSQASGASTDTQYF. The CDR3 DNA follows: TGCGCCAGCAGCTCCCAGGCCAGCGGAGCAAGCACAGATACGCAGTATTTT.